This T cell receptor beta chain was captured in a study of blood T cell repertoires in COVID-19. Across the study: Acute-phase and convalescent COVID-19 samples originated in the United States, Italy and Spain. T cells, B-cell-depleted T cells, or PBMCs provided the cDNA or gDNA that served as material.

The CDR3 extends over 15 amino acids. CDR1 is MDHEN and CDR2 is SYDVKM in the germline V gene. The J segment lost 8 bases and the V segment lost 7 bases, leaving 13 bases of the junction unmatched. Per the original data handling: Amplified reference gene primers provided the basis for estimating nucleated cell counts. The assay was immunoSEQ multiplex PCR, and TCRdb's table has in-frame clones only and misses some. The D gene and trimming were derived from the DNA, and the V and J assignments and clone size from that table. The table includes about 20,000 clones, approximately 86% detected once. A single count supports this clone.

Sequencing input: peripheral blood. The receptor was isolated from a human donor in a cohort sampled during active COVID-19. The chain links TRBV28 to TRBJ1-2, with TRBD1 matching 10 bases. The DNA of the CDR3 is TGTGCCAGCACCCCCCTTCGACAGGGGGCGGCCGGCTACACCTTC. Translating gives CASTPLRQGAAGYTF.